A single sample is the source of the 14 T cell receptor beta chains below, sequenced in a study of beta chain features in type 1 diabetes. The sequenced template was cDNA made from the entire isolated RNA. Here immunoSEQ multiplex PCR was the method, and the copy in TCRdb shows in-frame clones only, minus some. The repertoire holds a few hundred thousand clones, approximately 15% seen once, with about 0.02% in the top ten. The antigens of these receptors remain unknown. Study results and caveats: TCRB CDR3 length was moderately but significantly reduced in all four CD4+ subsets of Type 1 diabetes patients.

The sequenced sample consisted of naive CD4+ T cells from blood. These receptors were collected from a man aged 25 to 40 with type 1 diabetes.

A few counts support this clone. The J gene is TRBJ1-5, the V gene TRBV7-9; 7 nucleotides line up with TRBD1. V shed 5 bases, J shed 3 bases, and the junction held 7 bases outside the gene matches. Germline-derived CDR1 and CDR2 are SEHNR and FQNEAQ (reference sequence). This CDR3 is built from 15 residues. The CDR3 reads CASSLGDSNNQPQHF. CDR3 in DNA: TGTGCCAGCAGCCTAGGGGACAGTAACAATCAGCCCCAGCATTTT.

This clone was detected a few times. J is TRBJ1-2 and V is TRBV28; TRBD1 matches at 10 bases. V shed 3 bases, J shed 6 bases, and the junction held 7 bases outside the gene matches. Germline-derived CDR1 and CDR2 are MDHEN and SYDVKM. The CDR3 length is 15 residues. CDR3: CASSLISGQGDGYTF. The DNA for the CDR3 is TGTGCCAGCAGTTTGATATCCGGACAGGGGGATGGCTACACCTTC.

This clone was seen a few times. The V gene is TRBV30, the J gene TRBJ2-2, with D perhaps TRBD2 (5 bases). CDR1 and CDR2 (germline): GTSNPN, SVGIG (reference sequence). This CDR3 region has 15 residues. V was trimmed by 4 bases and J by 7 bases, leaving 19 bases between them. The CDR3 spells CAWNSGNLFRGELFF. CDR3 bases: TGTGCCTGGAACAGCGGCAATCTATTCCGCGGGGAGCTGTTTTTT.

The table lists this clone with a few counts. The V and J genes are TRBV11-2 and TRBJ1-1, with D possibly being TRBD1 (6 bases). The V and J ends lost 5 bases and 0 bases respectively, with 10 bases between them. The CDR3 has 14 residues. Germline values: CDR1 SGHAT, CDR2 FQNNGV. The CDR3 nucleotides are TGTGCCAGCAGCGAACAGGGTATGAACACTGAAGCTTTCTTT. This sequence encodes CASSEQGMNTEAFF.

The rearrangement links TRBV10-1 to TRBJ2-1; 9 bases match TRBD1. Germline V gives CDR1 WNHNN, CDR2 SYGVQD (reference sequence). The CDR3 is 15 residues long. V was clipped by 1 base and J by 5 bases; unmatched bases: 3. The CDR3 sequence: CASSEWGQGDNEQFF. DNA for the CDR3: TGCGCCAGCAGTGAGTGGGGACAGGGTGACAATGAGCAGTTCTTC.

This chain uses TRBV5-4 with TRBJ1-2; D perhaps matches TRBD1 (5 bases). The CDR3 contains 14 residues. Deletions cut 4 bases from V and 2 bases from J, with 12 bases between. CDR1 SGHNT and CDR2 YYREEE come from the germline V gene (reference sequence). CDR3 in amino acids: CASSLGGANYGYTF. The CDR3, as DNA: TGTGCCAGCAGCCTCGGGGGAGCGAACTATGGCTACACCTTC.

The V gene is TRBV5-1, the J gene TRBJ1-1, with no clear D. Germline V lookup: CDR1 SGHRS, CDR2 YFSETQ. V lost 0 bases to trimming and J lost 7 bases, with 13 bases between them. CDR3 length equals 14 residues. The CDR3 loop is CASSLGQATVEAFF. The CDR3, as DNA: TGCGCCAGCAGCTTGGGCCAAGCGACGGTTGAAGCTTTCTTT.

For the CDR3, the DNA is TGTGCCAGCAGTGAAGCCTGGGAGGGGGCAGATACGCAGTATTTT. Protein: CASSEAWEGADTQYF. V and J are TRBV2 and TRBJ2-3, with D possibly TRBD2 on 7 matching bases. The CDR3 is 15 residues long. CDR1 and CDR2 from the germline V gene are SNHLY and FYNNEI. Trimming shortened V by 0 bases and J by 4 bases, and 11 bases separated the two germline ends.

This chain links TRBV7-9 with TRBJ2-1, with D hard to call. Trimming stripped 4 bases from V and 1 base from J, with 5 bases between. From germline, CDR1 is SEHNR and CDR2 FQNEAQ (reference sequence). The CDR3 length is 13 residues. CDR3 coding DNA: TGTGCCAGCAGCTCCAGGTCCTACAATGAGCAGTTCTTC. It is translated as CASSSRSYNEQFF.

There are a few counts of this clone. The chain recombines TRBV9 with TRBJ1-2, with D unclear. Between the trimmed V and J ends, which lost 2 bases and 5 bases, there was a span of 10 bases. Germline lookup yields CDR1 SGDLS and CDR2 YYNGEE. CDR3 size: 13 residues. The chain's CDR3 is CASSVTGEYGYTF. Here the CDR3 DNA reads TGTGCCAGCAGCGTGACCGGAGAGTATGGCTACACCTTC.

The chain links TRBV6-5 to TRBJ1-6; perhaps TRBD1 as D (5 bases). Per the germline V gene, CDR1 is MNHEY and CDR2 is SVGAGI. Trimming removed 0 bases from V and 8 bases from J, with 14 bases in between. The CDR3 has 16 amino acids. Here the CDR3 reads CASSYSMGQSHSPLHF. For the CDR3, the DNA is TGTGCCAGCAGTTACTCGATGGGGCAGTCGCATTCACCCCTCCACTTT.

CDR3 coding DNA: TGTGCCAGCAAACAGGGGAACAGATACGCAGTATTT. It specifies CASKQGNRYAVF. The chain carries TRBV21-1 and TRBJ2-3; TRBD1, the table's D call, was not compared with the DNA. TRBV21-1 is termed a pseudogene. CDR3 length: 12 amino acids.

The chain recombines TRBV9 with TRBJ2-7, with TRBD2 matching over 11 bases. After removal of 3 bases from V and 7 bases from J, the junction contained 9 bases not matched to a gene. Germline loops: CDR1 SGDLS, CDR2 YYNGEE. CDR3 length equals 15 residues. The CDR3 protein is CASSDTSGGLDEQYF. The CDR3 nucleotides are TGTGCCAGCAGCGACACTAGCGGGGGCCTCGATGAGCAGTACTTC.

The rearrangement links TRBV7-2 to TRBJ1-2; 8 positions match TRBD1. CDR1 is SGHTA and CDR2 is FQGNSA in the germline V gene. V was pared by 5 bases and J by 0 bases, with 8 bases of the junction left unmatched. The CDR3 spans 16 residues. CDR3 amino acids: CASSRSPGQANYGYTF. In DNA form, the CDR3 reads TGTGCCAGCAGCCGTTCGCCGGGACAGGCTAACTATGGCTACACCTTC.